This TCR beta chain comes out of a study of cytomegalovirus exposure and HLA in healthy donors. Germline V CDR1 and CDR2: SNHLY, FYNNEI. Trimming pared 2 bases from V and 7 bases from J, leaving 11 bases between. The CDR3 has 14 amino acids. This clone has more than one count but fewer than ten. The primer mix had 60 Vbeta and 13 Jbeta primers. Data came from immunoSEQ multiplex PCR; TCRdb stores just in-frame clones and leaves some out. The data show roughly 160,000 clones, roughly 77% seen once. The V and J genes are TRBV2 and TRBJ1-4, with D perhaps matching TRBD1 (5 bases). The TCR comes from a man aged 45-65 years in good health and CMV-seropositive. Sequencing used PBMCs. CDR3 coding DNA: TGTGCCAGCAGTGAACGACAGATCGTTGAAAAACTGTTTTTT. This codes for CASSERQIVEKLFF.